This entry lists 30 T cell receptor beta chains sequenced from one sample in a study of blood T cell repertoires in COVID-19. Assay: immunoSEQ multiplex PCR; the TCRdb copy retains only in-frame clones and omits some. The sample includes hundreds of thousands of clones, approximately 83% seen only once; the top ten take about 3.6%. The specimen was PBMCs or T cells enriched from blood (not recorded which). The source of these receptors is a woman in her 40s who had been exposed to COVID-19.

This clone was seen a single time. The chain recombines TRBV30 with TRBJ2-1; 8 nucleotides agree with TRBD2. Germline V CDR1 and CDR2: GTSNPN, SVGIG (reference sequence). The trim removed 1 base at V and 2 bases at J, leaving 10 bases unmatched. This CDR3 region has 17 residues. The CDR3 nucleotides are TGTGCCTGGAGTGGGGGGACCAGCGGGGGACCCTACAATGAGCAGTTCTTC. Amino acid sequence: CAWSGGTSGGPYNEQFF.

This clone has a handful of counts. V and J are TRBV6-2 or TRBV6-3 and TRBJ2-3, with 7 bases aligning to TRBD2. The length of the CDR3 is 13 residues. V shed 4 bases, J shed 7 bases, and the junction held 5 bases outside the gene matches. The germline V gene has CDR1 MNHEY and CDR2 SVGEGT. CDR3 amino acids: CASSSALANTQYF. For the CDR3, the DNA is TGTGCCAGCAGTTCTGCACTAGCGAATACGCAGTATTTT.

This clone was detected only a few times. The chain couples TRBV5-1 to TRBJ1-6; D remains unclear. CDR1 and CDR2 from the germline V gene are SGHRS and YFSETQ. There are 14 residues in the CDR3. V was trimmed by 0 bases and J by 13 bases, leaving 14 bases between them. DNA for the CDR3: TGCGCCAGCAGCTTGGCCTTGGAGGGCGGCCCCCTCCACTTT. Translated: CASSLALEGGPLHF.

The chain employs TRBV6-5 and TRBJ1-2; TRBD1 might be the D (6 bases). The germline V and J ends were trimmed by 2 bases and 5 bases, with 9 bases remaining between them. This CDR3 is 13 amino acids long. Germline CDR1 is MNHEY and CDR2 is SVGAGI. Written as DNA, the CDR3 is TGTGCCAGCAGTTACGGACAGCGATATGGCTACACCTTC. Protein: CASSYGQRYGYTF.

V is TRBV6-1 and J is TRBJ1-4; 7 positions match TRBD1. This CDR3 comprises 17 residues. Germline assignment: CDR1 MNHNS and CDR2 SASEGT. V lost 1 base, J lost 6 bases, and 11 bases stayed unmatched. As DNA, the CDR3 is TGTGCCAGCAGTGAAGGTCGACTCGGACAGGAGTATGAAAAACTGTTTTTT. Its translation: CASSEGRLGQEYEKLFF.

The rearrangement uses TRBV5-4 and TRBJ2-1, with TRBD2 as a possible D gene (6 bases). Trimming removed 7 bases at V and 5 bases at J, with 13 bases between. Germline CDR1 reads SGHNT; CDR2 reads YYREEE (reference sequence). The length of the CDR3 is 13 residues. The CDR3 loop is CASGRDLHNEQFF. The CDR3 DNA is TGTGCCAGCGGCCGGGACTTACACAATGAGCAGTTCTTC.

The V and J genes are TRBV11-2 and TRBJ2-7; tentatively, D is TRBD2 (7 bases). The CDR3 has 15 amino acids. Per the germline V gene, CDR1 is SGHAT and CDR2 is FQNNGV. V was trimmed by 0 bases and J by 5 bases, leaving 14 bases between them. For the CDR3, the DNA is TGTGCCAGCAGCTTAGATGCGGGGGCCATGGACGAGCAGTACTTC. Amino acids: CASSLDAGAMDEQYF.

CDR3 residues: CASSPGLANSYNEQFF. The CDR3 DNA reads as TGTGCCAGCAGTCCGGGACTAGCGAATTCCTACAATGAGCAGTTCTTC. The chain carries TRBV2 and TRBJ2-1; 10 nucleotides agree with TRBD2. CDR1 and CDR2 (germline): SNHLY, FYNNEI. V lost 5 bases and J lost 1; bases outside the gene matches: 5. CDR3 size: 16 residues. Combining the CDR3 with reference TRBV2 and TRBJ2-1 gives the whole variable domain EPEVTQTPSHQVTQMGQEVILRCVPISNHLYFYWYRQILGQKVEFLVSFYNNEISEKSEIFDDQFSVERPDGSNFTLKIRSTKLEDSAMYFCASSPGLANSYNEQFFGPGTRLTVL.

The chain joins TRBV28 to TRBJ1-2; D gene uncertain. The V end was cut by 5 bases, the J end by 4 bases, with 5 bases between. CDR1 and CDR2 (germline): MDHEN, SYDVKM. The CDR3 extends over 11 amino acids. The CDR3 nucleotides are TGTGCCAGCAGTGCCGGCTATGGCTACACCTTC. This translates into CASSAGYGYTF.

A note on this clone: Distinct nucleotide sequences in the sample also encode this CDR3. The V gene is TRBV9, the J gene TRBJ2-2, with a tentative D call TRBD1 (7 bases). The CDR3 contains 15 residues. From germline, CDR1 is SGDLS and CDR2 YYNGEE. With 4 bases removed from V and 4 bases from J, the gap between germline ends came to 14 bases. The CDR3 protein is CASSPRQGGTGELFF. DNA of the CDR3: TGTGCCAGCAGCCCGAGGCAGGGGGGCACCGGGGAGCTGTTTTTT.

This clone was detected once. The chain employs TRBV28 and TRBJ1-2, with 7 bases fitting TRBD1. The CDR3 runs 17 residues. Germline V lookup: CDR1 MDHEN, CDR2 SYDVKM. Trimming at V came to 2 bases and at J to 8 bases, leaving 17 bases not matched to a gene. The CDR3 DNA reads as TGTGCCAGCAGTTTAGGAGGGGAGAGGGGGCGCGGAAAGGGCTACACCTTC. Protein sequence: CASSLGGERGRGKGYTF.

The chain recombines TRBV4-1 with TRBJ1-4, with TRBD1 matching 9 bases. The V gene end was trimmed by 4 bases and the J gene end by 7 bases; junction bases not matched to a gene: 16. The V gene's germline CDR1 is MGHRA and CDR2 YSYEKL. This CDR3 comprises 18 residues. The DNA of the CDR3 is TGCGCCAGCAGCCCCCCCCGGGACAGGGTCTCGTTTGGTGAAAAACTGTTTTTT. It yields the protein CASSPPRDRVSFGEKLFF.

The chain couples TRBV29-1 to TRBJ1-4, with 10 bases fitting TRBD1. Germline trimming cut 7 bases from V and 7 bases from J; bases unmatched to any gene: 6. The CDR3 is made up of 13 amino acids. CDR1 is SQVTM, CDR2 ANQGSEA, per germline. CDR3 nucleotides: TGCAGCGCCGGGGACAGGGGCTCTGAAAAACTGTTTTTT. It yields the protein CSAGDRGSEKLFF.

The chain joins TRBV28 to TRBJ1-5; possibly TRBD1 for D (6 bases). Germline values: CDR1 MDHEN, CDR2 SYDVKM. The CDR3 is made up of 16 amino acids. Trimming removed 5 bases from V and 0 bases from J, with 14 bases in between. CDR3 sequence (DNA): TGTGCCAGCAGTCCCCGGGACATATATAGCAATCAGCCCCAGCATTTT. Translating it yields CASSPRDIYSNQPQHF.

The V gene is TRBV7-3, the J gene TRBJ2-3, with 9 bases fitting TRBD2. Germline V gene lookup returns CDR1 SGHTA and CDR2 FQGTGA. The length of the CDR3 is 16 residues. The J segment lost 6 bases and the V segment lost 5 bases, leaving 12 bases of the junction unmatched. As DNA, the CDR3 is TGTGCCAGCAGCCCCATAGCGGGGGCGCCCGGGGATACGCAGTATTTT. This sequence encodes CASSPIAGAPGDTQYF.

The V call is TRBV12-3 or TRBV12-4, the J call TRBJ1-2; no definite D call. With 2 bases removed from V and 6 bases from J, the gap between germline ends came to 10 bases. The CDR3 is 13 residues long. CDR3 in amino acids: CASSLPPFDGYTF. DNA for the CDR3: TGTGCCAGCAGTTTACCCCCGTTCGATGGCTACACCTTC.

The chain carries TRBV5-1 and TRBJ1-1, with D unresolved. CDR3 length: 14 residues. Germline assignment: CDR1 SGHRS and CDR2 YFSETQ. V dropped 3 bases and J dropped 1 base, with 10 bases sitting between them. The CDR3 DNA reads as TGCGCCAGCAGCTATGAACGGTCGAACACTGAAGCTTTCTTT. It is translated as CASSYERSNTEAFF.

This sequence joins TRBV27 and TRBJ2-5, with D possibly matching TRBD1 (5 bases). The V gene's germline CDR1 is MNHEY and CDR2 SMNVEV (reference sequence). CDR3 length: 15 residues. The ends were cut back, 8 bases at V and 0 bases at J, with 16 bases in the middle. CDR3: CASSALDRHQETQYF. DNA for the CDR3: TGTGCCAGCTCCGCCCTTGACAGACACCAAGAGACCCAGTACTTC.

This rearrangement joins TRBV15 to TRBJ2-5; 7 bases fit TRBD1. The CDR3 is 19 amino acids. Germline CDR1 reads LNHNV; CDR2 reads YYDKDF (reference sequence). V was pared by 1 base and J by 1 base, with 15 bases of the junction left unmatched. The CDR3 reads CATSRGVKLQGKSQETQYF. In nucleotides, the CDR3 is TGTGCCACCAGCAGAGGAGTTAAACTACAGGGGAAGAGCCAAGAGACCCAGTACTTC.

In this sample, this clone turned up once. This chain joins TRBV10-3 and TRBJ1-5; TRBD1 aligns across 11 bases. Trimming cost V 10 bases and J 6 bases; bases outside gene matches: 11. The CDR3 is made up of 15 amino acids. CDR1 and CDR2 (germline): ENHRY, SYGVKD. The CDR3 DNA sequence: TGTGCCACTTGGGACAGGGGGTTTGGAGCTCAGCCCCAGCATTTT. Translated: CATWDRGFGAQPQHF.

CDR3 coding DNA: TGTGCCAGTATGGGCCAGGGGGCCTACGAGCAGTACTTC. Translation: CASMGQGAYEQYF. V and J are TRBV19 and TRBJ2-7; 7 bases are a match to TRBD1. Germline V gene lookup returns CDR1 LNHDA and CDR2 SQIVND (reference sequence). This CDR3 contains 13 residues. V shed 7 bases, J shed 2 bases, and the junction held 5 bases outside the gene matches.

This clone has a single count. The rearrangement links TRBV27 to TRBJ1-6, with 9 nucleotides matching TRBD1. The V and J ends lost 6 bases and 7 bases, in that order; junction bases with no gene match: 4. Germline CDR1 reads MNHEY; CDR2 reads SMNVEV (reference sequence). The CDR3 sequence is 14 residues long. The CDR3 spells CASRRGTGNSPLHF. As DNA, the CDR3 is TGTGCCAGCAGACGCGGGACAGGGAATTCACCCCTCCACTTT.

The gene calls are TRBV5-1 and TRBJ2-1, with a possible D match to TRBD2 (6 bases). The V gene's germline CDR1 is SGHRS and CDR2 YFSETQ. Between the trimmed V and J ends, which lost 4 bases and 0 bases, there was a span of 14 bases. The CDR3 spans 16 residues. The CDR3 region has the DNA TGCGCCAGCAGCCCTCTGGACGGGAGCTCCTACAATGAGCAGTTCTTC. This codes for CASSPLDGSSYNEQFF.

The chain is built from TRBV1 and TRBJ2-1; TRBD2 is the table's D call, not checked against the DNA. TRBV1 is termed a pseudogene. The CDR3 contains 18 residues. The CDR3 protein is CTSSQVLAGGFSYNEQFF. CDR3 sequence (DNA): TGCACCAGCAGCCAAGTGCTAGCGGGGGGGTTCTCTTACAATGAGCAGTTCTTC.

V and J are TRBV30 and TRBJ2-7; 7 bases agree with TRBD2. CDR1 is GTSNPN and CDR2 is SVGIG in the germline V gene (reference sequence). The CDR3 runs to 12 residues. V trimming: 4 bases; J trimming: 2 bases; junction bases outside the gene matches: 2. CDR3 protein: CAWTSGAYEQYF. The CDR3 DNA sequence: TGTGCCTGGACTAGCGGTGCCTACGAGCAGTACTTC.

This chain joins TRBV19 and TRBJ1-3; 7 bases line up with TRBD1. The CDR3 runs 15 residues. The J segment lost 3 bases and the V segment lost 3 bases, leaving 5 bases of the junction unmatched. Germline V gives CDR1 LNHDA, CDR2 SQIVND (reference sequence). CDR3 amino acids: CASSIGGGDGNTIYF. DNA for the CDR3: TGTGCCAGTAGTATCGGAGGGGGCGATGGAAACACCATATATTTT.

The V gene is TRBV5-4, the J gene TRBJ2-2; D is perhaps TRBD1 (5 bases). The V gene's germline CDR1 is SGHNT and CDR2 YYREEE (reference sequence). The V end lost 2 bases, the J end lost 4 bases, and 12 bases lay between the germline ends. The CDR3 is 15 residues long. The CDR3 DNA reads as TGTGCCAGCAGCTTCTTACAGGTGACCACCGGGGAGCTGTTTTTT. Its translation: CASSFLQVTTGELFF.

The chain couples TRBV7-7 to TRBJ1-5; weak D call: TRBD1 (5 bases). CDR1 and CDR2 (germline): SSHAT, FNYEAQ (reference sequence). CDR3 length: 13 residues. V was trimmed by 7 bases and J by 3 bases, leaving 10 bases between them. CDR3 bases: TGTGCCAGCAACCGACAGTACAATCAGCCCCAGCATTTT. It specifies CASNRQYNQPQHF. The variable domain in full, with the rest retrieved from reference TRBV7-7 and TRBJ1-5, is GAGVSQSPRYKVTKRGQDVTLRCDPISSHATLYWYQQALGQGPEFLTYFNYEAQPDKSGLPSDRFSAERPEGSISTLTIQRTEQRDSAMYRCASNRQYNQPQHFGDGTRLSIL.

The chain recombines TRBV2 with TRBJ1-1; maybe TRBD1 (5 bases). The CDR3 is 14 amino acids. The V end was cut by 4 bases, the J end by 1 base, with 10 bases between. Per the germline V gene, CDR1 is SNHLY and CDR2 is FYNNEI. The CDR3 sequence: CASSVARENTEAFF. In DNA form, the CDR3 reads TGTGCCAGCAGTGTAGCCAGGGAGAACACTGAAGCTTTCTTT.

This sequence joins TRBV5-6 and TRBJ2-7; TRBD2 agrees at 11 bases. This CDR3 contains 17 residues. CDR1 SGHDT and CDR2 YYEEEE come from the germline V gene. V gave up 0 bases and J gave up 6 bases; unmatched junction bases: 11. CDR3 DNA sequence: TGTGCCAGCAGCTTGGCTGATAGCGGGGGGGAGAGAGGCGAGCAGTACTTC. It translates to CASSLADSGGERGEQYF.